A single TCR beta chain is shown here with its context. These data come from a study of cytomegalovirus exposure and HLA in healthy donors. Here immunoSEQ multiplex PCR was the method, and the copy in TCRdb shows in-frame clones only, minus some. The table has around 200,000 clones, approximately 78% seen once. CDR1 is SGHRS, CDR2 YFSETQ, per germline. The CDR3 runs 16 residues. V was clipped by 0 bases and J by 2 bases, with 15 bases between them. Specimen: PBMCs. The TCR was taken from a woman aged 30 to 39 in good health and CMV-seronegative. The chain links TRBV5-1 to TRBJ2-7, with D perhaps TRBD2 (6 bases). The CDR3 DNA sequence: TGCGCCAGCAGCTTGGGAGGGCGGTCGGGGGCCTACGAGCAGTACTTC. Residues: CASSLGGRSGAYEQYF.